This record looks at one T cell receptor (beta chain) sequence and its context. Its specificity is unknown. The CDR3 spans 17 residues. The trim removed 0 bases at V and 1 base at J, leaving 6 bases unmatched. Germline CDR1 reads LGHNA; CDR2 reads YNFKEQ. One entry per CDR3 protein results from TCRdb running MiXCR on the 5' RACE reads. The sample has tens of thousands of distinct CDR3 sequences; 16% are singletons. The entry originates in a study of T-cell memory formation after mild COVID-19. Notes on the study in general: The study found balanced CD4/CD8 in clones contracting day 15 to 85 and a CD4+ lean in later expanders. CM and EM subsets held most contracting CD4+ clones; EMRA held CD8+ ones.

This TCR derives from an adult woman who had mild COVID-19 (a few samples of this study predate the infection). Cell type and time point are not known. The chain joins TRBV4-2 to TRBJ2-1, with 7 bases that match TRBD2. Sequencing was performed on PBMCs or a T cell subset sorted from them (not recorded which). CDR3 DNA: TGTGCCAGCAGCCAAGATTCAGCGGGACTTTCCTACAATGAGCAGTTCTTC. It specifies CASSQDSAGLSYNEQFF.